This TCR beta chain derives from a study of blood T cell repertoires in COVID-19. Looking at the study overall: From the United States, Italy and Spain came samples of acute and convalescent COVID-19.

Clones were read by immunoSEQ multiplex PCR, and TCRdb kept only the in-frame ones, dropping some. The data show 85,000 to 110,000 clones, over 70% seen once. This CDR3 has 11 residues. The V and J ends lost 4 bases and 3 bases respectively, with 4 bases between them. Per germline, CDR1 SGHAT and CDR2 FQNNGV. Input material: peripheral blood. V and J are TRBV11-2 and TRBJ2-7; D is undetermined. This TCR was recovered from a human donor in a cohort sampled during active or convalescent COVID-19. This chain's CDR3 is CASSSVYEQYF. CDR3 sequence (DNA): TGTGCCAGCAGCTCGGTCTACGAGCAGTACTTC.